This T cell receptor (beta chain) was identified in a study of T cells after yellow fever vaccination. Turning to this clonotype: Its antigen is currently unknown.

The CDR3 has 14 residues. V was pared by 5 bases and J by 8 bases, with 8 bases of the junction left unmatched. The study, taken as a whole, reports: FACS-sorted repertoires might harbor abundant contaminating clonotypes from the bulk population. Only a minor proportion of clonotypes was detected across both CD4 and CD8 compartments.

Template switching with 5'RACE generated the TCR cDNA and added a universal primer site and UMIs. TCRdb redid the calling of the 5' RACE reads with MiXCR, one entry per CDR3 protein. The table shows some 340,000 distinct CDR3 sequences, with 4.1% occurring only once. This receptor was obtained from a man aged 18 to 29 who received the YFV17D yellow fever vaccine. The sample here was PBMCs, taken 5 days after the yellow fever booster vaccination. The V gene is TRBV12-3 or TRBV12-4, the J gene TRBJ1-2; the match to TRBD1 covers 10 bases. The CDR3 DNA sequence: TGTGCCAGCAGTGCGGACAGGGGGAATTTCGGCTACACCTTC. This translates into CASSADRGNFGYTF.